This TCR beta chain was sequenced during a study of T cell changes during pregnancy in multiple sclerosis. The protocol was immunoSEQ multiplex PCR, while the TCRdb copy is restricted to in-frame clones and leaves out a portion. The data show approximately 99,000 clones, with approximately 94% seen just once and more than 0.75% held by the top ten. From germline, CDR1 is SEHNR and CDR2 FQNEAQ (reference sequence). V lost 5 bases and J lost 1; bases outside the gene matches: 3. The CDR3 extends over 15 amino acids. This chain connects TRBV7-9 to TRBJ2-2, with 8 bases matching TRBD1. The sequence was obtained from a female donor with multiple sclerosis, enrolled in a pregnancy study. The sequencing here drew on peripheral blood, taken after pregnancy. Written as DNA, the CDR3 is TGTGCCAGCAGCCCAGGACAGGGGAACACCGGGGAGCTGTTTTTT. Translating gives CASSPGQGNTGELFF.